This T cell receptor (beta chain) was sequenced for a study of shared clonotypes between healthy human individuals. Naive CD8 cells lacked CD45RO and underwent positive selection for CCR7, leaving out terminally differentiated effector memory CD45RA+ cells. This table comes from immunoSEQ multiplex PCR, and its TCRdb copy is limited to in-frame clones, with some not included. This table has 550,000 to 600,000 clones, roughly 98% appearing once. V was trimmed by 4 bases and J by 2 bases, leaving 15 bases between them. The CDR3 sequence is 15 residues long. The germline gives CDR1 SGHVS, CDR2 FNYEAQ. Sample: naive CD8+ T cells sorted from blood. This sequence originates from a man under 40 in good health. The gene calls are TRBV7-6 and TRBJ2-7; the D gene is possibly TRBD1 (5 bases). CDR3: CASSSGWGSTYEQYF. The CDR3 nucleotides are TGTGCCAGCAGCTCTGGTTGGGGCAGTACCTACGAGCAGTACTTC.